This TCR beta chain emerged from a study of shared clonotypes between healthy human individuals. The V end was cut by 8 bases, the J end by 3 bases, with 11 bases between. This CDR3 contains 12 residues. Germline V gene sequence: CDR1 SEHNR, CDR2 FQNEAQ (reference sequence). It was CD45RO-negative cells, positively selected for CCR7, that made up naive CD8 cells, with terminally differentiated effector memory CD45RA+ cells excluded. The table came from immunoSEQ multiplex PCR; TCRdb's copy has only in-frame clones and leaves some out. The table records hundreds of thousands of clones, roughly 98% of them present only once.

The receptor's source is a man younger than 40 in good health. The source material was naive CD8+ T cells sorted from blood. The rearrangement joins TRBV7-9 to TRBJ2-7; tentative D call: TRBD1 (6 bases). The CDR3 sequence: CASSRQDYEQYF. The CDR3 DNA follows: TGTGCCAGCTCCCGACAGGACTACGAGCAGTACTTC.